The 17 T cell receptor beta chains in this list originate from one sample, sequenced in a study of cytomegalovirus exposure and HLA in healthy donors. The PCR used 60 Vbeta and 13 Jbeta primers. Sequenced by immunoSEQ multiplex PCR; TCRdb stores in-frame clones only, minus some. The repertoire holds 100,000 to 150,000 clones, with around 83% as singletons. Sequencing was performed on PBMCs. These receptors were taken from a girl under 10 years old in good health and CMV-seronegative.

The chain combines TRBV15 with TRBJ2-2; D may be TRBD2 (5 bases). Trimming removed 3 bases at V and 3 bases at J, with 8 bases between. The CDR3 contains 14 residues. Per the germline V gene, CDR1 is LNHNV and CDR2 is YYDKDF (reference sequence). As DNA, the CDR3 is TGTGCCACCAGCAGTGCGGACTACACCGGGGAGCTGTTTTTT. Translated: CATSSADYTGELFF. Combining the CDR3 with reference TRBV15 and TRBJ2-2 gives the whole variable domain DAMVIQNPRYQVTQFGKPVTLSCSQTLNHNVMYWYQQKSSQAPKLLFHYYDKDFNNEADTPDNFQSRRPNTSFCFLDIRSPGLGDTAMYLCATSSADYTGELFFGEGSRLTVL.

This clone was picked up one time. CDR3 bases: TGTGCCAGCAGGATCCTAGCGGGAGTCGAGAAGCAGTACTTC. This sequence encodes CASRILAGVEKQYF. This rearrangement joins TRBV28 to TRBJ2-7; 10 bases match TRBD2. There are 14 residues in the CDR3. After removal of 6 bases from V and 8 bases from J, the junction contained 10 bases not matched to a gene. Germline CDR1 is MDHEN and CDR2 is SYDVKM.

The rearrangement links TRBV19 to TRBJ1-2, with 8 bases that match TRBD1. V shed 6 bases and J 5 bases; nucleotides not matched to a gene: 5. The CDR3 contains 13 residues. Germline V gives CDR1 LNHDA, CDR2 SQIVND (reference sequence). In nucleotides, the CDR3 is TGTGCCAGTAGCCGGACAGGGCCATATGGCTACACCTTC. Its protein is CASSRTGPYGYTF.

The chain links TRBV5-1 to TRBJ1-4, with 9 bases identical to TRBD1. The CDR3 has 15 amino acids. V lost 3 bases and J lost 4; bases outside the gene matches: 4. Per germline, CDR1 SGHRS and CDR2 YFSETQ. CDR3 residues: CASSSGQGSNEKLFF. The CDR3 region has the DNA TGCGCCAGCAGCTCGGGACAGGGCAGTAATGAAAAACTGTTTTTT.

The chain has TRBV6-1 and TRBJ2-4; a weak D match, TRBD1 (6 bases). Between the trimmed V and J ends, which lost 6 bases and 3 bases, there was a span of 15 bases. The CDR3 sequence is 15 residues long. Germline CDR1 is MNHNS and CDR2 is SASEGT. The CDR3 loop is CASSPEGVGKNIQYF. Here the CDR3 DNA reads TGTGCCAGCAGCCCCGAGGGGGTGGGCAAAAACATTCAGTACTTC.

This clone was detected a few times. The gene calls are TRBV6-5 and TRBJ1-2; tentative D call: TRBD1 (5 bases). Germline V gene data show CDR1 as MNHEY and CDR2 as SVGAGI. The CDR3 sequence is 16 residues long. Deletions cut 2 bases from V and 0 bases from J, with 13 bases between. The CDR3 DNA is TGTGCCAGCAGTTACCAGGGCACTTCGGCTAACTATGGCTACACCTTC. It codes for CASSYQGTSANYGYTF.

The genes are TRBV6-1 and TRBJ2-3, with 15 bases aligning to TRBD2. This CDR3 has 17 residues. From germline, CDR1 is MNHNS and CDR2 SASEGT. V was clipped by 5 bases and J by 3 bases; unmatched bases: 6. CDR3 bases: TGTGCCAGCAGTAAAGGACTAGCGGGAGGGCGGACAGATACGCAGTATTTT. Translated, it gives CASSKGLAGGRTDTQYF.

The chain employs TRBV18 and TRBJ2-1, with unresolved D. Germline-derived CDR1 and CDR2 are KGHSH and LQKENI. Deletions cut 6 bases from V and 7 bases from J, with 10 bases between. The CDR3 sequence is 12 residues long. CDR3 bases: TGTGCCAGCTCTGATAAGACTAATGAGCAGTTCTTC. It codes for CASSDKTNEQFF. The full variable domain, in which reference TRBV18 and TRBJ2-1 provide the parts outside the CDR3, is NAGVMQNPRHLVRRRGQEARLRCSPMKGHSHVYWYRQLPEEGLKFMVYLQKENIIDESGMPKERFSAEFPKEGPSILRIQQVVRGDSAAYFCASSDKTNEQFFGPGTRLTVL.

This chain joins TRBV28 and TRBJ2-7; 9 bases are shared with TRBD1. CDR1 and CDR2 from the germline V gene are MDHEN and SYDVKM. V was clipped by 8 bases and J by 1 base; unmatched bases: 9. This CDR3 has 15 residues. The CDR3 DNA sequence: TGTGCCAGCGGATCCGGGACAGGGTATTCCTACGAGCAGTACTTC. It encodes CASGSGTGYSYEQYF.

This chain joins TRBV5-8 and TRBJ1-1; TRBD1 matches at 8 bases. The CDR3 spans 12 residues. The germline gives CDR1 SGHTS, CDR2 YDEGEE. The junction had 2 bases not matched to a gene; V was cut back by 5 bases and J by 5 bases. The DNA of the CDR3 is TGTGCCAGCAGAAACAGGGGGACTGAAGCTTTCTTT. Its translation: CASRNRGTEAFF.

The V call is TRBV6-1, the J call TRBJ1-6; possibly TRBD1 for D (5 bases). This CDR3 has 15 residues. CDR1 MNHNS and CDR2 SASEGT come from the germline V gene. V was shortened by 2 bases and J by 8 bases, with 13 bases between the two germline ends. CDR3 bases: TGTGCCAGCAGTGAACATCCAGGGAAGGATTCACCCCTCCACTTT. Its protein is CASSEHPGKDSPLHF.

The chain combines TRBV9 with TRBJ2-1; TRBD1 might be the D (5 bases). CDR1 and CDR2 (germline): SGDLS, YYNGEE. The V and J ends lost 0 bases and 6 bases respectively, with 13 bases between them. CDR3 length: 15 residues. The CDR3 loop reads CASSVEQGTGNEQFF. For the CDR3, the DNA is TGTGCCAGCAGCGTAGAGCAGGGAACGGGCAATGAGCAGTTCTTC.

The rearrangement joins TRBV19 to TRBJ2-7; 9 positions agree with TRBD2. V was clipped by 4 bases and J by 2 bases; unmatched bases: 6. This CDR3 spans 15 amino acids. Germline lookup yields CDR1 LNHDA and CDR2 SQIVND (reference sequence). The CDR3 sequence is CASSRAGGKAYEQYF. The CDR3, as DNA: TGTGCCAGTAGTAGAGCGGGAGGAAAGGCCTACGAGCAGTACTTC.

The J gene is TRBJ1-6, the V gene TRBV4-1; no clear D. V was cut by 2 bases and J by 7 bases, with 15 bases left in between. The germline V gene encodes CDR1 MGHRA and CDR2 YSYEKL. CDR3 size: 16 residues. The CDR3 loop is CASSQTAHHSNSPLHF. The DNA of the CDR3 is TGCGCCAGCAGCCAAACCGCCCACCACAGCAATTCACCCCTCCACTTT.

This clone has only one observation. The chain links TRBV28 to TRBJ2-7, with 10 bases matching TRBD2. The J segment lost 4 bases and the V segment lost 4 bases, leaving 7 bases of the junction unmatched. This CDR3 comprises 15 residues. CDR1 and CDR2 from the germline V gene are MDHEN and SYDVKM. As DNA, the CDR3 is TGTGCCAGCAGTTCCCCTAGCGGGAGAAGTTACGAGCAGTACTTC. This codes for CASSSPSGRSYEQYF.

V and J are TRBV9 and TRBJ2-5, with 8 bases matching TRBD2. CDR3 length: 15 residues. The V segment lost 2 bases and the J segment 4 bases; nucleotides outside the gene matches: 7. CDR1 and CDR2 from the germline V gene are SGDLS and YYNGEE. CDR3 DNA: TGTGCCAGCAGCGTTTCCAGCGGGGGATCAGAGACCCAGTACTTC. Encoded protein: CASSVSSGGSETQYF.

The chain joins TRBV7-3 to TRBJ2-5; no reliable D call. Germline CDR1 reads SGHTA; CDR2 reads FQGTGA. V was trimmed by 2 bases and J by 5 bases, leaving 9 bases between them. The CDR3 spans 13 residues. CDR3 in amino acids: CASSLYSSETQYF. The CDR3 DNA follows: TGTGCCAGCAGCTTATACAGCTCGGAGACCCAGTACTTC.